Listed below are T cell receptor beta chains from one sample, sequenced in a study of metastatic and nonmetastatic thyroid tumors. Via MiXCR, TCRdb re-called the PCR reads. Of around 22,000 clones in the sample, roughly 19% were seen once. The sequencing sample was made of blood. These receptors were obtained from a male donor with papillary thyroid cancer or a benign thyroid nodule (not recorded which). Some clones in this sample may be carry-over from other donors' samples. The CDR3 runs from the conserved cysteine through the conserved F or W. Fields, in order: V gene, clone size, J gene, D gene, CDR3 protein, CDR3 DNA. D genes are given only for firm matches. Clone size is given for some rows only: seen once, a few or many times, or a class if the clone is expanded.

>TRBV2|many|TRBJ1-1|NA
CASSAVMNTEAFF
TGTGCCAGCAGTGCAGTTATGAACACTGAAGCTTTCTTT
>TRBV14|many|TRBJ2-2|TRBD2
CASSQMVGLREAELFF
TGTGCCAGCAGCCAAATGGTTGGTTTGCGGGAGGCGGAGCTGTTTTTT
>TRBV30|many|TRBJ1-1|NA
CAWSAGVWSTEAFF
TGTGCCTGGAGTGCCGGGGTCTGGAGTACTGAAGCTTTCTTT
>TRBV20-1|many|TRBJ2-1|NA
CSARDFGSLSYNEQFF
TGCAGTGCTAGAGATTTTGGTAGCCTTTCCTACAATGAGCAGTTCTTC
>TRBV5-1|NA|TRBJ2-2|NA
CASSLVLGELFF
TGCGCCAGCAGCTTGGTCCTCGGGGAGCTGTTTTTT
>TRBV27|NA|TRBJ2-7|TRBD1
CASRGGTSWTGDYEQYF
TGTGCCAGCAGAGGAGGGACCTCGTGGACAGGGGACTACGAGCAGTACTTC
>TRBV6-4|medium-sized|TRBJ2-7|NA
CASGAGPPYEQYF
TGTGCCAGCGGGGCAGGGCCCCCCTACGAGCAGTACTTC
>TRBV7-9|once|TRBJ1-5|NA
CASSFVTAHSPQHF
TGTGCCAGCAGCTTTGTGACGGCGCATTCGCCCCAGCATTTT
>TRBV6-1|NA|TRBJ2-2|TRBD2
CASRGTSGRIGELFF
TGTGCCAGCAGAGGGACTAGCGGGAGGATCGGGGAGCTGTTTTTT
>TRBV5-5|many|TRBJ1-1|TRBD1
CASSLTHRGLTEAFF
TGTGCCAGCAGCTTGACTCACAGGGGGCTTACTGAAGCTTTCTTT
>TRBV6-1|NA|TRBJ1-3|NA
CASTGFSGNTIYF
TGTGCCAGCACCGGCTTCTCTGGAAACACCATATATTTT
>TRBV11-2|many|TRBJ2-3|TRBD2
CASSLVVSSGRRADTQYF
TGTGCCAGCAGCTTAGTGGTATCTAGCGGGAGAAGAGCAGATACGCAGTATTTT
>TRBV6-1|medium-sized|TRBJ1-2|NA
CASRAGSNYGYTF
TGTGCCAGCAGAGCAGGGAGTAACTATGGCTACACCTTC
>TRBV20-1|NA|TRBJ2-1|NA
CSGELVGNEQFF
TGCAGTGGGGAGCTAGTCGGGAATGAGCAGTTCTTC
>TRBV7-2|many|TRBJ2-5|TRBD2
CASSLGPSGSEETQYF
TGTGCCAGCAGCTTAGGCCCTAGCGGGAGTGAGGAGACCCAGTACTTC
>TRBV11-3|NA|TRBJ1-6|NA
CASSADRNNSPLHF
TGTGCCAGCAGCGCCGACAGGAATAATTCACCCCTCCACTTT
>TRBV19|medium-sized|TRBJ2-7|NA
CASSYGISYEQYF
TGTGCCAGTAGTTACGGCATTTCCTACGAGCAGTACTTC
>TRBV2|NA|TRBJ1-4|NA
CASSSVPGSKLFF
TGTGCCAGCAGTTCGGTCCCCGGGTCTAAACTGTTTTTT
>TRBV28|many|TRBJ1-5|NA
CASSFWQGGNQPQHF
TGTGCCAGCAGTTTTTGGCAGGGAGGCAATCAGCCCCAGCATTTT
>TRBV29-1|many|TRBJ2-7|TRBD1
CSALTGGEQYF
TGCAGCGCCTTGACAGGGGGCGAGCAGTACTTC
>TRBV29-1|NA|TRBJ1-2|NA
CIVWDKEGPDGYTF
TGCATCGTGTGGGACAAGGAGGGGCCTGATGGCTACACCTTC
>TRBV2|medium-sized|TRBJ1-2|NA
CASNTLNYGYTF
TGTGCCAGTAACACACTTAACTATGGCTACACCTTC
>TRBV5-8|many|TRBJ2-5|TRBD1
CASSPGDTGGQETQYF
TGTGCCAGCAGCCCTGGGGATACAGGGGGGCAAGAGACCCAGTACTTC
>TRBV7-6|many|TRBJ1-3|TRBD1
CASSFTQGGNTIYF
TGTGCCAGCAGTTTTACACAGGGGGGAAACACCATATATTTT
>TRBV24-1|medium-sized|TRBJ2-3|NA
CATSEGGLRSDTQYF
TGTGCCACCAGTGAGGGGGGGCTTAGATCAGATACGCAGTATTTT
>TRBV28|NA|TRBJ2-5|TRBD2
CASRASGGCETQYF
TGTGCCAGCAGGGCTAGCGGCGGTTGTGAGACCCAGTACTTC
>TRBV6-1|many|TRBJ2-5|NA
CATTPAGQETQYF
TGTGCCACGACCCCCGCTGGACAAGAGACCCAGTACTTC